This entry describes one T cell receptor (beta chain). What it recognizes is unknown. The junction shows a germline mismatch at one end, possibly a read error. The CDR3 spans 15 residues. The germline CDR1 and CDR2 sequences are SGHTA and FQGNSA. The data originate from a study of cytomegalovirus exposure and HLA in healthy donors. Findings of the study overall: Sequencing likely produced, as an artifact, a cluster of highly shared sequence variants. In a later analysis, compared with equally common non-associated chains, HLA-associated beta chains were more expanded.

Both 60 Vbeta primers and 13 Jbeta primers went into the PCR. Methods used by the authors: Among the unique TCR beta chains that a later analysis counted, around 72 million in all, 10 million to 11 million were shared. Here immunoSEQ multiplex PCR was the method, and the copy in TCRdb shows in-frame clones only, minus some. V, J and clone size derive from that table, while D and trimming were established from the DNA sequence. This sample carries around 140,000 clones, approximately 75% of them seen once, and the ten largest clones take approximately 3.9%. The gene calls are TRBV7-2 and TRBJ2-3; no reliable D call. The receptor was isolated from a man over 45 in good health and CMV-seropositive. Sequenced material: PBMCs. CDR3 sequence: CASILSLGSTDTQYF. CDR3 DNA sequence: TGTGCCAGCATCTTATCGCTCGGGAGCACAGATACGCAGTATTTT.